This T cell receptor beta chain was recovered during a study of blood T cell repertoires in COVID-19. For the study at large: The United States, Italy and Spain supplied acute and convalescent COVID-19 samples. Sources were T cells, B-cell-depleted T cells, or PBMCs; the material itself was cDNA or gDNA.

This clone is a singleton in its sample. In the study's own analysis: Amplified reference gene primers provided the basis for estimating nucleated cell counts. Profiled with immunoSEQ multiplex PCR; TCRdb holds only in-frame clones, not every one. V and J calls and clone size follow that table, whereas D and trimming were derived from the DNA. The sample yields about 150,000 clones, less than 90% seen once. This CDR3 is 15 amino acids long. J was trimmed by 7 bases and V by 3 bases; bases with no gene match: 6. CDR1 is MDHEN and CDR2 is SYDVKM in the germline V gene. The V call is TRBV28, the J call TRBJ2-1; 10 bases agree with TRBD2. Source material: peripheral blood. The source is a woman aged 70-85 years with acute or convalescent COVID-19. The CDR3 nucleotides are TGTGCCAGCAGTTTGAGCGGGAGGGGTTGGAATGAGCAGTTCTTC. Translation: CASSLSGRGWNEQFF.